Each of the 21 T cell receptor beta chains below was sequenced from the same sample in a study of OX40 agonist ivuxolimab in advanced cancers. Using immunoSEQ multiplex PCR, the repertoire was profiled, and TCRdb retains in-frame clones only, with some absent. The sample carries approximately 21,000 clones, about four fifths recorded once. The input for sequencing was CD4+ or CD8+ T cells sorted from blood, taken in a trial of the OX40 agonist ivuxolimab. The receptors were sampled from an adult with an advanced solid tumor such as melanoma, head and neck, liver or kidney cancer.

The CDR3 sequence: CASSYVQGYNEQFF. The CDR3 DNA sequence: TGTGCCAGCAGTTATGTCCAGGGGTACAATGAGCAGTTCTTC. The chain couples TRBV28 to TRBJ2-1, with D possibly matching TRBD1 (6 bases). The V and J ends lost 4 bases and 4 bases respectively, with 11 bases between them. Germline CDR1 is MDHEN and CDR2 is SYDVKM. The CDR3 runs 14 residues.

The gene calls are TRBV13 and TRBJ2-1; D is ambiguous. Germline CDR1 reads PRHDT; CDR2 reads FYEKMQ (reference sequence). This CDR3 is 13 amino acids long. The V and J ends lost 5 bases and 4 bases respectively, with 9 bases between them. DNA of the CDR3: TGTGCCAGCAGCACCCGGAATTACAATGAGCAGTTCTTC. This sequence encodes CASSTRNYNEQFF.

J is TRBJ1-2 and V is TRBV7-8; 8 bases align to TRBD1. V shed 5 bases, J shed 4 bases, and the junction held 9 bases outside the gene matches. Looked up from germline, CDR1 is SGHVS and CDR2 is FQNEAQ. This CDR3 comprises 15 residues. This chain's CDR3 is CASSPDRGAGYGYTF. The CDR3 DNA is TGTGCCAGCAGCCCTGACAGGGGCGCTGGCTATGGCTACACCTTC.

This clone appeared once. The rearrangement joins TRBV27 to TRBJ2-7; perhaps D is TRBD1 or TRBD2 (5 bases each). The CDR3 consists of 14 residues. V was shortened by 6 bases and J by 2 bases, with 14 bases between the two germline ends. Looked up from germline, CDR1 is MNHEY and CDR2 is SMNVEV (reference sequence). CDR3 residues: CASSSDGATYEQYF. The CDR3 nucleotides are TGTGCCAGCAGCTCGGACGGGGCCACCTACGAGCAGTACTTC.

This chain joins TRBV7-3 and TRBJ2-2; 11 bases agree with TRBD2. Germline V gene data show CDR1 as SGHTA and CDR2 as FQGTGA. The junction had 8 bases not matched to a gene; V was cut back by 5 bases and J by 6 bases. The CDR3 length is 16 residues. CDR3 sequence: CASSQTSGKKAGELFF. The CDR3 DNA sequence: TGTGCCAGCAGCCAGACTAGCGGGAAAAAGGCCGGGGAGCTGTTTTTT.

This clone was counted ten times or more. The V gene is TRBV11-3, the J gene TRBJ2-7; possibly TRBD1 or TRBD2 for D (5 bases each). Germline assignment: CDR1 SGHNT and CDR2 YENEEA. Trimming removed 0 bases from V and 9 bases from J, with 12 bases in between. The CDR3 loop spans 13 amino acids. The CDR3 coding sequence is TGTGCCAGCAGCTTAGAACCCGGGACGGCGCAGTACTTC. This sequence encodes CASSLEPGTAQYF.

The V call is TRBV9, the J call TRBJ1-4, with unresolved D. Trimming stripped 3 bases from V and 0 bases from J, with 9 bases between. CDR3 length: 15 amino acids. Germline assignment: CDR1 SGDLS and CDR2 YYNGEE. The CDR3 protein is CASSGAFSTNEKLFF. The CDR3 region has the DNA TGTGCCAGCAGCGGGGCCTTTTCAACTAATGAAAAACTGTTTTTT.

CDR3 sequence reads: CASSASGSPSYNEQFF. Here the CDR3 DNA reads TGTGCCAGCAGCGCTAGCGGGAGCCCCTCCTACAATGAGCAGTTCTTC. The chain employs TRBV9 and TRBJ2-1; 10 bases agree with TRBD2. V lost 3 bases to trimming and J lost 0 bases; unmatched junction nucleotides: 3. Germline V gene lookup returns CDR1 SGDLS and CDR2 YYNGEE. The CDR3 spans 16 residues.

This clone turned up a few times. The V and J genes are TRBV11-2 and TRBJ2-1; D is undetermined. The germline V and J ends were trimmed by 0 bases and 8 bases, with 8 bases remaining between them. The CDR3 runs 13 residues. The germline V gene has CDR1 SGHAT and CDR2 FQNNGV. The CDR3 spells CASSLEDGDEQFF. The CDR3 DNA sequence: TGTGCCAGCAGCTTAGAAGATGGAGATGAGCAGTTCTTC. Full variable domain (rest looked up from reference TRBV11-2 and TRBJ2-1): EAGVAQSPRYKIIEKRQSVAFWCNPISGHATLYWYQQILGQGPKLLIQFQNNGVVDDSQLPKDRFSAERLKGVDSTLKIQPAKLEDSAVYLCASSLEDGDEQFFGPGTRLTVL.

The rearrangement uses TRBV11-2 and TRBJ2-1; a possible D gene is TRBD1 (5 bases). Trimming took 1 base from V and 6 from J, leaving 16 bases between them. Germline assignment: CDR1 SGHAT and CDR2 FQNNGV. The CDR3 extends over 16 amino acids. CDR3 nucleotides: TGTGCCAGCAGCTTAGTGGCAGGGTTTGCCGTCAATGAGCAGTTCTTC. Its protein product is CASSLVAGFAVNEQFF.

In its sample, this clone was seen a few times. The genes are TRBV30 and TRBJ2-3; 10 bases map to TRBD2. V gave up 4 bases and J gave up 5 bases; unmatched junction bases: 6. From germline, CDR1 is GTSNPN and CDR2 SVGIG (reference sequence). The CDR3 has 14 residues. The CDR3 reads CAWTAGGPLDTQYF. CDR3 DNA: TGTGCCTGGACAGCGGGAGGGCCTTTAGATACGCAGTATTTT.

This clone was seen a few times. Other DNA sequences in this sample translate to the same CDR3. The CDR3 loop is CASRQQRSTDTQYF. In nucleotides, the CDR3 is TGCGCCAGCAGACAACAGCGGAGCACAGATACGCAGTATTTT. This chain links TRBV5-1 with TRBJ2-3, with D perhaps TRBD2 (5 bases). Trimming stripped 5 bases from V and 0 bases from J, with 10 bases between. In germline, CDR1 is SGHRS, CDR2 YFSETQ. The CDR3 sequence is 14 residues long.

This clone was observed a single time. The V gene is TRBV15, the J gene TRBJ2-3; D is uncertain. This CDR3 has 16 amino acids. The V end was cut by 3 bases, the J end by 2 bases, with 15 bases between. Per germline, CDR1 LNHNV and CDR2 YYDKDF (reference sequence). Written as DNA, the CDR3 is TGTGCCACCAGCAGTCCCACAAAGGATACCACAGATACGCAGTATTTT. This gives the protein CATSSPTKDTTDTQYF.

The genes are TRBV25-1 and TRBJ2-5; TRBD2 matches at 10 bases. The CDR3 totals 18 residues. From germline, CDR1 is MGHDK and CDR2 SYGVNS. The J segment lost 5 bases and the V segment lost 4 bases, leaving 16 bases of the junction unmatched. The CDR3 sequence is CASSAGRASGSLEETQYF. In DNA, the CDR3 is TGTGCCAGCAGTGCGGGGAGGGCTAGCGGGAGTCTGGAGGAGACCCAGTACTTC.

This chain links TRBV4-1 with TRBJ1-3; no reliable D call. The CDR3 length is 16 residues. Germline loops: CDR1 MGHRA, CDR2 YSYEKL. The V and J ends lost 4 bases and 4 bases respectively, with 17 bases between them. For the CDR3, the DNA is TGCGCCAGCAGCCCAGGAGGCGCGGCGAGAGGAAACACCATATATTTT. Its protein is CASSPGGAARGNTIYF.

V gene TRBV10-1 combines with J gene TRBJ2-7, with D possibly being TRBD2 (6 bases). The CDR3 totals 14 residues. The V gene's germline CDR1 is WNHNN and CDR2 SYGVQD (reference sequence). Trimming cost V 5 bases and J 0 bases, with 11 bases left between them. In nucleotides, the CDR3 is TGCGCCAGCAGTAGCGGGCTCAGCTCCTACGAGCAGTACTTC. This translates into CASSSGLSSYEQYF.

V is TRBV28 and J is TRBJ2-7; D not resolved. The germline gives CDR1 MDHEN, CDR2 SYDVKM. CDR3 length equals 10 residues. Trimming shortened V by 5 bases and J by 3 bases, and 2 bases separated the two germline ends. The CDR3 loop reads CASSRYEQYF. As DNA, the CDR3 is TGTGCCAGCAGTCGCTACGAGCAGTACTTC.

Worth noting for this clone: At one boundary the junction diverges from the germline segment, which might be a read error. The rearrangement uses TRBV29-1 and TRBJ2-7, with 12 bases fitting TRBD1. The CDR3 consists of 12 residues. The V gene's germline CDR1 is SQVTM and CDR2 ANQGSEA. The CDR3, as DNA: TGCAGCGCCACCGGGACAGGGGGCAAACCTAACTTC. It encodes CSATGTGGKPNF.

The CDR3 DNA follows: TGCGCCAGCAGCCAAGGTCCCGGCGGGAGCTACGAGCAGTACTTC. It specifies CASSQGPGGSYEQYF. The rearrangement joins TRBV4-1 to TRBJ2-7, with 7 bases aligning to TRBD2. J lost 3 bases, V lost 1 base, and 6 bases had no gene match. The germline V gene has CDR1 MGHRA and CDR2 YSYEKL. CDR3 size: 15 residues.

The V call is TRBV9, the J call TRBJ2-7, with 10 bases identical to TRBD2. Trimming took 5 bases from V and 3 from J; bases not matched to a gene: 14. Germline V gene data show CDR1 as SGDLS and CDR2 as YYNGEE. The CDR3 covers 17 residues. Here the CDR3 reads CASSLGSGTSAIYEQYF. CDR3 bases: TGTGCCAGCAGTTTGGGGTCTGGGACTAGCGCAATCTACGAGCAGTACTTC.

Note on this clone: The same CDR3 also results from other DNA sequences found in this sample. V gene TRBV9 combines with J gene TRBJ2-7; 9 bases are shared with TRBD2. Germline CDR1 SGDLS, CDR2 YYNGEE. CDR3 length equals 15 residues. V was pared by 5 bases and J by 1 base, with 7 bases of the junction left unmatched. The CDR3 DNA is TGTGCCAGCAGTGGGAGCGGGAGGCCATCCTACGAGCAGTACTTC. This codes for CASSGSGRPSYEQYF.